This TCR beta chain was obtained from a study of blood T cell repertoires in COVID-19. Study details: COVID-19 samples, acute and convalescent, were from the United States, Italy and Spain. T cells, B-cell-depleted T cells, or PBMCs supplied cDNA or gDNA.

Per the authors' pipeline: Scientists estimated how many nucleated cells there were by amplifying reference gene primers. Using immunoSEQ multiplex PCR, the repertoire was profiled, and TCRdb retains in-frame clones only, with some absent. V, J and clone size reflect that table, while D and trimming were determined from the DNA. This table holds 200,000 to 250,000 clones, about 80% found once. The CDR3 loop spans 15 amino acids. The trim removed 6 bases at V and 6 bases at J, leaving 11 bases unmatched. Germline CDR1 is MNHEY and CDR2 is SVGAGI. The J gene is TRBJ2-1, the V gene TRBV6-5, with 7 bases aligning to TRBD2. The sample consisted of peripheral blood. The receptor was derived from a woman aged 60-70 years with acute or convalescent COVID-19. The DNA of the CDR3 is TGTGCCAGCAGCCTCAGTCGGGGGGTTCTCAATGAGCAGTTCTTC. This gives the protein CASSLSRGVLNEQFF.